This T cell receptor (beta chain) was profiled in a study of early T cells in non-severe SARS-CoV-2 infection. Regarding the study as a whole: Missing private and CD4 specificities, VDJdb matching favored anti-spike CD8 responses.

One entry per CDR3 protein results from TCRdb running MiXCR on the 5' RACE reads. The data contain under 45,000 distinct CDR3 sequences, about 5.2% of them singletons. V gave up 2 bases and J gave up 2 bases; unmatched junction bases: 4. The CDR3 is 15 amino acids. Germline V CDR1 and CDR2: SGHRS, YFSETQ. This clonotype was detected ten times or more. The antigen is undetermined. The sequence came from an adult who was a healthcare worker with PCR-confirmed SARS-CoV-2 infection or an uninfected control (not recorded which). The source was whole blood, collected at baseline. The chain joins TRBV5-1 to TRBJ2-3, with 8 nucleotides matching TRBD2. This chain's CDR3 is CASSFTSGSTDTQYF. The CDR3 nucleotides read TGCGCCAGCAGCTTTACTAGCGGATCCACAGATACGCAGTATTTT.